The present T cell receptor (beta chain) was sequenced within a study of high-grade serous ovarian cancer treatment subgroups. This clone appeared a single time. Its antigen is unidentified. Trimming left V 0 bases short and J 8 bases short, with 22 bases between. The CDR3 consists of 16 residues. Germline V gives CDR1 GTSNPN, CDR2 SVGIG (reference sequence). Tumor samples were taken before definitive surgery or chemotherapy. Study observations and caveats: CDR1 and CDR2 were left unanalyzed; analyses focused on CDR3.

The assay was immunoSEQ multiplex PCR, and TCRdb's table has in-frame clones only and misses some. Counted here are around 30,000 clones, around 84% occurring once; the ten biggest clones make up 2.1%. This chain connects TRBV30 to TRBJ1-2; D is undetermined. The TCR comes from a human donor with high-grade serous ovarian cancer. Sequencing was carried out using tumor tissue. The CDR3 DNA reads as TGTGCCTGGAGTGTACACTCGGGCCTCCGCCGAGGAGGCTACACCTTC. It encodes CAWSVHSGLRRGGYTF.